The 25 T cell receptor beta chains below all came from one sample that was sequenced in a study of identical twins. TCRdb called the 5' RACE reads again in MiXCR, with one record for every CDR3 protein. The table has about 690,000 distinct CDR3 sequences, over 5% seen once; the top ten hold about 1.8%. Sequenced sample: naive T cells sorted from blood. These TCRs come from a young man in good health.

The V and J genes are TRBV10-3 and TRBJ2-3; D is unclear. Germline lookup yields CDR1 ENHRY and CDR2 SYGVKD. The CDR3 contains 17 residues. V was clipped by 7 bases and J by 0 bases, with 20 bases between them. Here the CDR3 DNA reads TGTGCCATCACGGACCAAATCCGTAGAACTAGCACAGATACGCAGTATTTT. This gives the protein CAITDQIRRTSTDTQYF.

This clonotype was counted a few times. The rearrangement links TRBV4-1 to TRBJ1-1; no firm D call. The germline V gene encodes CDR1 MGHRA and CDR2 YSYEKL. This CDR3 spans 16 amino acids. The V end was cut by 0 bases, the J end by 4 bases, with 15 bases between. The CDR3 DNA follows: TGCGCCAGCAGCCAAGATCAGGAATTAGCGTTCACTGAAGCTTTCTTT. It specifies CASSQDQELAFTEAFF.

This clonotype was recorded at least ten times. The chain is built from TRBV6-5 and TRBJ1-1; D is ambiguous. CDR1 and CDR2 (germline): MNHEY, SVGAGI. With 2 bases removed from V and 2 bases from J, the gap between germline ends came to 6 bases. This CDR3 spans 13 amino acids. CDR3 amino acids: CASSYGFNTEAFF. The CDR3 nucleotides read TGTGCCAGCAGTTACGGATTTAACACTGAAGCTTTCTTT.

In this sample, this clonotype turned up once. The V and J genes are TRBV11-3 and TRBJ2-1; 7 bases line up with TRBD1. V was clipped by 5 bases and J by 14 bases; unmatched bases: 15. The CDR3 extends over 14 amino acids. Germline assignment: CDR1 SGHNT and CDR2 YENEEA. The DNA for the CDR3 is TGTGCCAGCAGCGCTGGCGAAGGACAGGCGGAAAAGTTCTTC. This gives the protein CASSAGEGQAEKFF.

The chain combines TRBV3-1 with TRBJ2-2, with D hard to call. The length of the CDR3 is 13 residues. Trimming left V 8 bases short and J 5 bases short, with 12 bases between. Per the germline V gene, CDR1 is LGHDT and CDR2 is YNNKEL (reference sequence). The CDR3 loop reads CASGKLGTGELFF. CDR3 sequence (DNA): TGTGCCAGCGGGAAGCTCGGGACCGGGGAGCTGTTTTTT.

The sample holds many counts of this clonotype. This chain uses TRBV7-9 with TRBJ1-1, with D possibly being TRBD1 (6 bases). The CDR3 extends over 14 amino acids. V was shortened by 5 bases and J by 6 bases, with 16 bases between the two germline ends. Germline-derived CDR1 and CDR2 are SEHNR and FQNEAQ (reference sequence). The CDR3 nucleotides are TGTGCCAGCAGCGAACGCAGGGGACGCCCTGAAGCTTTCTTT. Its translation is CASSERRGRPEAFF.

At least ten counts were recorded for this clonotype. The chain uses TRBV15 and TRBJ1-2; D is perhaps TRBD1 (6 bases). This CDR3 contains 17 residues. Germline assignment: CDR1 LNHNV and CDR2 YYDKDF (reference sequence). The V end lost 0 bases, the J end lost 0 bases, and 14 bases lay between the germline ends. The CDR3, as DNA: TGTGCCACCAGCAGAGATCTTACAGGGAAAGCTAACTATGGCTACACCTTC. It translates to CATSRDLTGKANYGYTF.

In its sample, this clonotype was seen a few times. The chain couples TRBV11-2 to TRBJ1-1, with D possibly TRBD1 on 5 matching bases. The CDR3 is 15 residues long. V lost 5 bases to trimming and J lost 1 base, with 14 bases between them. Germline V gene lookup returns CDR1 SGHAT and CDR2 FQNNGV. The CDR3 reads CASSPPTGGNTEAFF. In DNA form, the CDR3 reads TGTGCCAGCAGCCCCCCCACAGGAGGGAACACTGAAGCTTTCTTT.

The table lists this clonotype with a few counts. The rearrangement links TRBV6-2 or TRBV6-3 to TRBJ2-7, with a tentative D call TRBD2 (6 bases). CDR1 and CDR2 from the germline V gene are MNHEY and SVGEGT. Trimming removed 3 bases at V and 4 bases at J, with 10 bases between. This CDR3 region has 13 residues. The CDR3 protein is CASSYAGKYEQYV. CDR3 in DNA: TGTGCCAGCAGTTATGCGGGAAAATACGAGCAGTACGTC.

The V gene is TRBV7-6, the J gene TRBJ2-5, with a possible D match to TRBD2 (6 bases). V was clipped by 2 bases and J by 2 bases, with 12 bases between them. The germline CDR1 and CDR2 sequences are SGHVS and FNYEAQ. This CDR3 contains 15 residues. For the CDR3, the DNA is TGTGCCAGCAGCTTAAGGGCTAGCGATCAAGAGACCCAGTACTTC. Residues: CASSLRASDQETQYF.

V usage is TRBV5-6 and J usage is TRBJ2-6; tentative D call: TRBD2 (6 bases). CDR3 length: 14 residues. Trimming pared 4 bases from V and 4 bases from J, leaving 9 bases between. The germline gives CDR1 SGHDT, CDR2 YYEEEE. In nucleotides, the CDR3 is TGTGCCAGCAGCCAGGGAGGAGGGGCCAACGTCCTGACTTTC. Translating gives CASSQGGGANVLTF.

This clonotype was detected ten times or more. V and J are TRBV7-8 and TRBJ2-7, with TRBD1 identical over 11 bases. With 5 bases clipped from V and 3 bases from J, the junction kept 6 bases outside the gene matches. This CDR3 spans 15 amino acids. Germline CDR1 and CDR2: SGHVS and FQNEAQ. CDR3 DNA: TGTGCCAGCAGCCAACGGGACAGGGGGGTCTACGAGCAGTACTTC. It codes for CASSQRDRGVYEQYF.

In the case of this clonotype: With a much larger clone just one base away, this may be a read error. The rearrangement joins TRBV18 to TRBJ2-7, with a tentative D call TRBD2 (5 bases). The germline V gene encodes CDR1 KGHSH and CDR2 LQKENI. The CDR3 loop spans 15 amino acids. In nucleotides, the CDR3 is TGTGCCAGCTCACCACCGGTAGGGAGTCCCTACGAGAAGTACTTC. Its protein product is CASSPPVGSPYEKYF.

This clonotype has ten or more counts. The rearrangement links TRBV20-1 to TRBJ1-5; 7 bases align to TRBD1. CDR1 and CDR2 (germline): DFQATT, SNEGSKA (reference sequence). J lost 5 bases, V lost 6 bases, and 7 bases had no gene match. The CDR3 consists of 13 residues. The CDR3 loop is CSAQQGSDQPQHF. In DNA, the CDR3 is TGCAGTGCGCAACAGGGGTCGGATCAGCCCCAGCATTTT.

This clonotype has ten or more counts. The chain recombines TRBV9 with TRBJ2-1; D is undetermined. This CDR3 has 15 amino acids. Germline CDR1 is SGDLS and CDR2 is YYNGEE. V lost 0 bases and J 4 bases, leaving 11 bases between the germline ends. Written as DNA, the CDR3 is TGTGCCAGCAGCGTAGGCGCGGCCTCGTACAATGAGCAGTTCTTC. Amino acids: CASSVGAASYNEQFF.

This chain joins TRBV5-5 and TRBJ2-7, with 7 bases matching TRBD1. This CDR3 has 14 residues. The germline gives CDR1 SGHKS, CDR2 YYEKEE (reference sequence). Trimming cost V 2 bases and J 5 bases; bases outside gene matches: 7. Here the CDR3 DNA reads TGTGCCAGCAGCTTAGGACAGGCCACCAACGAGCAGTACTTC. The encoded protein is CASSLGQATNEQYF.

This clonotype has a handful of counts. In DNA form, the CDR3 reads TGTGCCAGCAGCCGGAGCGGGCTAAAGGCTTCAGATACGCAGTATTTT. This codes for CASSRSGLKASDTQYF. This chain uses TRBV7-2 with TRBJ2-3; the D gene is possibly TRBD2 (6 bases). CDR3 length equals 16 residues. V lost 5 bases, J lost 4 bases, and 19 bases lay in between. CDR1 is SGHTA and CDR2 is FQGNSA in the germline V gene.

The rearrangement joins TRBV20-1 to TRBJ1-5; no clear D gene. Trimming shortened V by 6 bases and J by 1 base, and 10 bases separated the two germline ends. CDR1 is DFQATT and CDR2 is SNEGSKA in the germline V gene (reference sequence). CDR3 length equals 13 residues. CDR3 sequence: CSAVSGSNQPQHF. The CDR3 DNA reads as TGCAGTGCCGTCTCAGGCAGCAATCAGCCCCAGCATTTT.

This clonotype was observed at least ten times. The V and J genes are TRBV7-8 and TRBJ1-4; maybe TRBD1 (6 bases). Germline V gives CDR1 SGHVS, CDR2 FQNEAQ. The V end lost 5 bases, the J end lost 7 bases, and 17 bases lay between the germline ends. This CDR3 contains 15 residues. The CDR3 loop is CASSQYRDNGEKLFF. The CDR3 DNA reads TGTGCCAGCAGCCAATACAGGGATAATGGTGAAAAACTGTTTTTT.

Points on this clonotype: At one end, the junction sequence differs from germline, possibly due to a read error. The CDR3 is CASSQEAAGTGSCF. DNA for the CDR3: TGTGCCAGCAGCCAAGAAGCCGCCGGGACAGGATCTTGCTTT. The chain uses TRBV3-1 and TRBJ1-6; 8 nucleotides align to TRBD1. The germline gives CDR1 LGHDT, CDR2 YNNKEL (reference sequence). The CDR3 runs to 14 residues.

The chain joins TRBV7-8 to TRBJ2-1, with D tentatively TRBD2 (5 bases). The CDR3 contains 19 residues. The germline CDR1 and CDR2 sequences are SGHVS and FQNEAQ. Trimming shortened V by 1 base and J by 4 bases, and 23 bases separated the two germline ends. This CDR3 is CASSLEWRGHQKKYNEQFF. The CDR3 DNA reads TGTGCCAGCAGCTTAGAGTGGAGAGGGCACCAAAAAAAATACAATGAGCAGTTCTTC.

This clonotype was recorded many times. The chain's CDR3 is CASRTGDSPLHF. The CDR3 nucleotides are TGTGCCAGCAGGACAGGGGATTCACCCCTCCACTTT. This chain joins TRBV28 and TRBJ1-6, with 8 bases matching TRBD1. Germline V lookup: CDR1 MDHEN, CDR2 SYDVKM. CDR3 length equals 12 residues. V shed 6 bases, J shed 8 bases, and the junction held 0 bases outside the gene matches.

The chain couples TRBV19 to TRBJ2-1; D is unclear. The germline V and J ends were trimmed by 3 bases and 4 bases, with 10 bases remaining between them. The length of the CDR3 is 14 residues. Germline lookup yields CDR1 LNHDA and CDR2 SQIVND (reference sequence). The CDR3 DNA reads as TGTGCCAGTAGTATTGAAGGGCCATACAATGAGCAGTTCTTC. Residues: CASSIEGPYNEQFF.

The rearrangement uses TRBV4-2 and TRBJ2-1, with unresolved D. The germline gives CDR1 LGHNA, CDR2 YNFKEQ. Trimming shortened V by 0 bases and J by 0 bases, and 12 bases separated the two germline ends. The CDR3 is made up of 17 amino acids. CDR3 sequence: CASSQDTSILSYNEQFF. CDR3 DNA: TGTGCCAGCAGCCAAGATACATCGATACTCTCCTACAATGAGCAGTTCTTC.

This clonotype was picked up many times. Written as DNA, the CDR3 is TGTGCCATCAGTGGGGGACAGCTAACATACAATGAGCAGTTCTTC. Translating gives CAISGGQLTYNEQFF. This rearrangement joins TRBV10-3 to TRBJ2-1, with 7 bases fitting TRBD1. The CDR3 spans 15 residues. J lost 4 bases, V lost 4 bases, and 7 bases had no gene match. Germline CDR1 ENHRY, CDR2 SYGVKD.